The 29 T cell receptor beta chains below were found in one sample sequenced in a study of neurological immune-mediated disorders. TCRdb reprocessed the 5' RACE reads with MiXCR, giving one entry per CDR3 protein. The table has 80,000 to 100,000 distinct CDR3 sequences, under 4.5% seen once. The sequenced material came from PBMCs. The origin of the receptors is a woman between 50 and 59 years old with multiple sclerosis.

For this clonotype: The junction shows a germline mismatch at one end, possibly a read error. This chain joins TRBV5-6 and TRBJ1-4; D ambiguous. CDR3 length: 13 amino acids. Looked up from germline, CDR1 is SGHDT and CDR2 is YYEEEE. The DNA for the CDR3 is TGTGCCAGTAGCTTGACTACTAATGAAAAACTGTTTTTT. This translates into CASSLTTNEKLFF.

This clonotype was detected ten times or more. CDR3 region: CSASGTSNTGELFF. The CDR3 DNA follows: TGCAGTGCTTCCGGGACTAGTAATACCGGGGAGCTGTTTTTT. This chain connects TRBV20-1 to TRBJ2-2, with 8 nucleotides matching TRBD2. J gave up 5 bases and V 5 bases, and 7 bases lay outside the gene matches. The CDR3 sequence is 14 residues long. Germline-derived CDR1 and CDR2 are DFQATT and SNEGSKA (reference sequence).

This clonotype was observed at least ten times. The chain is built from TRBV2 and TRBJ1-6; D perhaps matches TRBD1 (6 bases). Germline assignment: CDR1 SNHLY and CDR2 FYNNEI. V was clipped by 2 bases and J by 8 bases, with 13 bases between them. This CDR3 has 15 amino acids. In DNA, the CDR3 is TGTGCCAGCAGTGAAAGTTGGGACACCCATTCACCCCTCCACTTT. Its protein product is CASSESWDTHSPLHF.

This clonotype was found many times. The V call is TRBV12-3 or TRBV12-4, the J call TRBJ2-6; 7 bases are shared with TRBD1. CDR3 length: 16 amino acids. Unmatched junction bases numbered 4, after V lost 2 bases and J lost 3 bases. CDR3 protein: CASSLKGGGGANVLTF. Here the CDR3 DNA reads TGTGCCAGCAGTTTAAAAGGGGGCGGTGGGGCCAACGTCCTGACTTTC.

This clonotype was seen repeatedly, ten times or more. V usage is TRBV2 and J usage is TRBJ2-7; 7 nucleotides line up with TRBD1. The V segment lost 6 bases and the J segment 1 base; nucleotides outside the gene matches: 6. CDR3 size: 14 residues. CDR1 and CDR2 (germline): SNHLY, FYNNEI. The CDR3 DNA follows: TGTGCCAGCAGGAACAGGGACAGTTCCTACGAGCAGTACTTC. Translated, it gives CASRNRDSSYEQYF.

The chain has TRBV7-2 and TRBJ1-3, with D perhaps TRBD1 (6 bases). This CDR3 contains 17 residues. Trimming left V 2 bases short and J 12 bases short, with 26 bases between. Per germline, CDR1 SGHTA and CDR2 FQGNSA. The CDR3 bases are TGTGCCAGCAGCTTATATAGCCCTGGGGGGCCGGGAAAAAACATATATTTT. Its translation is CASSLYSPGGPGKNIYF.

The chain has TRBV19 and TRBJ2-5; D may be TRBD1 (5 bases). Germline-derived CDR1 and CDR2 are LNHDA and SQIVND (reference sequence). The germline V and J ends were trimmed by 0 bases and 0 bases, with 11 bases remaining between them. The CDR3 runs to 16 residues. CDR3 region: CASSIDYDSHQETQYF. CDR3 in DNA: TGTGCCAGTAGTATAGATTATGACAGTCACCAAGAGACCCAGTACTTC.

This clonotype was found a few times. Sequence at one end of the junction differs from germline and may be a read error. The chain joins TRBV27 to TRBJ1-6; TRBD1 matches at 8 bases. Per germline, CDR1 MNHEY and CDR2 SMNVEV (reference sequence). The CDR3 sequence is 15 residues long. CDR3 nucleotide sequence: TGTGCCAGCAGTCCACGACAGGGGCGTAATTCAACCCTCAACTTT. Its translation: CASSPRQGRNSTLNF.

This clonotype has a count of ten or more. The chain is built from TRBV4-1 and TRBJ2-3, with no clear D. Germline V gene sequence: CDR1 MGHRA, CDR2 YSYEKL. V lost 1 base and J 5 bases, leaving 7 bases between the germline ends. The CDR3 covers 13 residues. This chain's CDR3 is CASSQVRKDTQYF. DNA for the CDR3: TGCGCCAGCAGCCAAGTGAGAAAAGATACGCAGTATTTT.

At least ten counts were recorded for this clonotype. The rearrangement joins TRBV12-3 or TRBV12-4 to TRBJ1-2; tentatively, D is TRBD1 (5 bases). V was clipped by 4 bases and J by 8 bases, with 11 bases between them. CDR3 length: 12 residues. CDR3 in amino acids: CASSYGTGGYTF. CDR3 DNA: TGTGCCAGCAGTTATGGGACGGGAGGCTACACCTTC.

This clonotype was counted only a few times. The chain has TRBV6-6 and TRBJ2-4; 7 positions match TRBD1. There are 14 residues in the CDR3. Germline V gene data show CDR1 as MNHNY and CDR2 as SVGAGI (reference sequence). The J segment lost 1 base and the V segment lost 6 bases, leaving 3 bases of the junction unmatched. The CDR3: CASREQGAKNIQYF. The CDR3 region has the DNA TGTGCCAGCAGGGAACAGGGGGCCAAAAACATTCAGTACTTC.

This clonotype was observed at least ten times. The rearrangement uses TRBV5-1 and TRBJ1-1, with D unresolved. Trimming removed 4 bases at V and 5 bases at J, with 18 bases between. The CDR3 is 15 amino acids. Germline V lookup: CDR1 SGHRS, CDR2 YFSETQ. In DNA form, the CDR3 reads TGCGCCAGCAGCCTGGATTTCTCGCGGAGGACTGAAGCTTTCTTT. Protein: CASSLDFSRRTEAFF.

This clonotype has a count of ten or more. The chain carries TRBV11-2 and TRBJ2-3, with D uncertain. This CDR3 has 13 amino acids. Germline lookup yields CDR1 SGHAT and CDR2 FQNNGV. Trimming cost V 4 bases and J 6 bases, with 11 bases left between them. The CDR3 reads CASSSIGPDTQYF. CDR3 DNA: TGTGCCAGCAGCTCGATCGGACCGGATACGCAGTATTTT.

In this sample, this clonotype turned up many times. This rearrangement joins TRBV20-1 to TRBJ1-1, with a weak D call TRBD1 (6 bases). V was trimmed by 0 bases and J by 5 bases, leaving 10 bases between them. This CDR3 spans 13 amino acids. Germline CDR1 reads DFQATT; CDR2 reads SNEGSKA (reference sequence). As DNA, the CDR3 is TGCAGTGCTAGAGAGGGGGCTGAAACTGAAGCTTTCTTT. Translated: CSAREGAETEAFF.

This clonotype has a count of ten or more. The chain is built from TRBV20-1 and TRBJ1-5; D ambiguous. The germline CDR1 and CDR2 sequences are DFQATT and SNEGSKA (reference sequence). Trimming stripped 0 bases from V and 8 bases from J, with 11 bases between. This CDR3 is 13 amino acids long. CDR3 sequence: CSAREREWEPQHF. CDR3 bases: TGCAGTGCTAGAGAACGGGAATGGGAGCCCCAGCATTTT.

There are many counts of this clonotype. CDR3 sequence: CASSLGGGTDEQYF. As DNA, the CDR3 is TGCGCCAGCAGCTTGGGAGGGGGCACCGACGAGCAGTACTTC. The rearrangement uses TRBV5-1 and TRBJ2-7; 7 bases are a match to TRBD1. Germline CDR1 reads SGHRS; CDR2 reads YFSETQ. With V trimmed by 0 bases and J by 5 bases, 5 bases remained unmatched. The CDR3 contains 14 residues.

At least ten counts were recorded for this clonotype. The CDR3 region is CASSLGPDPSYEQYF. As DNA, the CDR3 is TGTGCCAGCAGCTTAGGACCGGACCCATCCTACGAGCAGTACTTC. The chain combines TRBV7-6 with TRBJ2-7, with D uncertain. The germline V gene encodes CDR1 SGHVS and CDR2 FNYEAQ. V was pared by 1 base and J by 1 base, with 11 bases between. This CDR3 comprises 15 residues.

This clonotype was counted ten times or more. CDR3 nucleotides: TGTGCCAGCAGCTTAATTGGGGAAAACACTGAAGCTTTCTTT. This gives the protein CASSLIGENTEAFF. The rearrangement joins TRBV7-8 to TRBJ1-1; D remains ambiguous. Germline CDR1 and CDR2: SGHVS and FQNEAQ. V was shortened by 2 bases and J by 2 bases, with 9 bases between the two germline ends. This CDR3 spans 14 amino acids.

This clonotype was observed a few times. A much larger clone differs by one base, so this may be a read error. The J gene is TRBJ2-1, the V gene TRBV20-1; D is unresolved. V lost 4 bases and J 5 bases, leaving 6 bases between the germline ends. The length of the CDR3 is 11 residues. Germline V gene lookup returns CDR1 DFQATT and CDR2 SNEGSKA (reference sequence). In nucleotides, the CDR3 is TGCAGTGCTAACGGAAACAATGAGCAGTTCTTC. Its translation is CSANGNNEQFF.

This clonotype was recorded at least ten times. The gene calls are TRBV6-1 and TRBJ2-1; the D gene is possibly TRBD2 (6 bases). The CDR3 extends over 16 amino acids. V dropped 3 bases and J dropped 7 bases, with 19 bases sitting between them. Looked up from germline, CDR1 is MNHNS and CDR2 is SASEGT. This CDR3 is CASSDWGRGDPNEQFF. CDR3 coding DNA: TGTGCCAGCAGTGATTGGGGTCGCGGGGATCCGAATGAGCAGTTCTTC.

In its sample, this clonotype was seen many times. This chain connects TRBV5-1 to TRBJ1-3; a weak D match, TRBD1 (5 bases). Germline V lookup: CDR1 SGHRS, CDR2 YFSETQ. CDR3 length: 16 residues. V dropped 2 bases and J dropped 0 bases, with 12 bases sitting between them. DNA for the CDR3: TGCGCCAGCAGCTTCTCCCAGGGACTCTCTGGAAACACCATATATTTT. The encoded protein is CASSFSQGLSGNTIYF.

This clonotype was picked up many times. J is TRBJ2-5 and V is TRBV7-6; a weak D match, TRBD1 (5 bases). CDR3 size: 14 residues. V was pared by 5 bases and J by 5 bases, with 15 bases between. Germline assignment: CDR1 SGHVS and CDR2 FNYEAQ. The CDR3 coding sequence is TGTGCCAGCAGCCCCCGGACACTCGGGGAGACCCAGTACTTC. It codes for CASSPRTLGETQYF.

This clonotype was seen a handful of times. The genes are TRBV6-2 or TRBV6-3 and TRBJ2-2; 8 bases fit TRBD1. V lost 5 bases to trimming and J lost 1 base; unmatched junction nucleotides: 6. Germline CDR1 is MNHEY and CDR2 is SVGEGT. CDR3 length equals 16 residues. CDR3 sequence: CASSIHRGRNTGELFF. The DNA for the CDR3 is TGTGCCAGCAGTATACACAGGGGGAGGAACACCGGGGAGCTGTTTTTT.

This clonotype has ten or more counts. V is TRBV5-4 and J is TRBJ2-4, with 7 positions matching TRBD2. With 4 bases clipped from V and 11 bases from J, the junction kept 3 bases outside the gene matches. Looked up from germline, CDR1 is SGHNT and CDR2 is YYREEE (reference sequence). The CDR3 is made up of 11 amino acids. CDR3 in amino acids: CASSRDYFQYF. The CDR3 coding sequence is TGTGCCAGCAGCCGGGACTACTTTCAGTACTTC. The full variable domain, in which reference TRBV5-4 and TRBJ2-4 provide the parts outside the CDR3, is ETGVTQSPTHLIKTRGQQVTLRCSSQSGHNTVSWYQQALGQGPQFIFQYYREEENGRGNFPPRFSGLQFPNYSSELNVNALELDDSALYLCASSRDYFQYFGAGTRLSVL.

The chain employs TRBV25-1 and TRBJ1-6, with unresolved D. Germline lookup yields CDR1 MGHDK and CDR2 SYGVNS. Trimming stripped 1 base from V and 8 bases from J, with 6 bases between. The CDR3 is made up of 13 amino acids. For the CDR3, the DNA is TGTGCCAGCAGTGAATTAGTATATTCACCCCTCCACTTT. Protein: CASSELVYSPLHF.

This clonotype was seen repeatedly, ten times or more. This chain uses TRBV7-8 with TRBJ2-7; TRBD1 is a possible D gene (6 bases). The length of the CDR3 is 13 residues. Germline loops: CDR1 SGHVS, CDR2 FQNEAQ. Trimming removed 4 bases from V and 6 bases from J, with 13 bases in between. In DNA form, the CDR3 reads TGTGCCAGCAGCTCCGGGACAAGGGCCGAGCAGTACTTC. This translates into CASSSGTRAEQYF.

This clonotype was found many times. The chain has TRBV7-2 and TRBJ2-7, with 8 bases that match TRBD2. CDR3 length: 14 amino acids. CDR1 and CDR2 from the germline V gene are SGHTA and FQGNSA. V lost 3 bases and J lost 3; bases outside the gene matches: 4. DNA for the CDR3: TGTGCCAGCAGCTTTAGCGGGAAGGTCTACGAGCAGTACTTC. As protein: CASSFSGKVYEQYF.

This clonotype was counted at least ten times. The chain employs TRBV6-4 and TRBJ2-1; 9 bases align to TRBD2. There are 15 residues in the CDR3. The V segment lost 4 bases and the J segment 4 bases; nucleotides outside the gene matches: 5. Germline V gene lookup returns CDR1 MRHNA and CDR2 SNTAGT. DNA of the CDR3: TGTGCCAGCAGTGTCAGCGGGGGGCCATACAATGAGCAGTTCTTC. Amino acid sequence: CASSVSGGPYNEQFF.

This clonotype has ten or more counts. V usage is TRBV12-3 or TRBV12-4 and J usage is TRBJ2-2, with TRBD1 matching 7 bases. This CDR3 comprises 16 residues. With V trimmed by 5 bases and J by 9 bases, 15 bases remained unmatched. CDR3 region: CASSPDRAKRARELFF. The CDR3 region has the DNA TGTGCCAGCAGTCCTGACAGGGCGAAACGAGCGCGGGAGCTGTTTTTT.